This T cell receptor (beta chain) is from a study of shared clonotypes between healthy human individuals. Germline CDR1 and CDR2: SGHDN and FVKESK. The V and J ends lost 4 bases and 5 bases respectively, with 15 bases between them. CDR3 length equals 14 residues. Selected positively for CCR7 and CD45RO-negative, naive CD8 cells excluded terminally differentiated effector memory CD45RA+ cells. Healthy adults negative for HIV, lacking recent acute infections or vaccinations, served as donors. Study results and caveats: Generally, estimated richness proved larger in naive subsets than it did in memory subsets. Relative to their counterparts shared across all four donors, non-shared clonotypes exhibited diminished generation probabilities. Large sequencing depth failed to make sorted-subset sequencing complete, rarefaction showed.

Profiling relied on immunoSEQ multiplex PCR, and the TCRdb table lists in-frame clones only, not all of them. The data show 2 million to 2.5 million clones, with over 85% seen just once and about 1.1% held by the top ten. On this clone itself: The antigen remains undetermined.

The TCR was taken from a man younger than 30 in good health. The chain couples TRBV14 to TRBJ2-7; D unclear. Source material: naive CD8+ T cells sorted from blood. CDR3 residues: CASSLRVGPDEQYF. The CDR3 bases are TGTGCCAGCAGCCTCCGGGTGGGTCCCGACGAGCAGTACTTC.